The clone carrying this T cell receptor (beta chain) was detected a few times. Its target is not known. This record comes from a study of shared clonotypes between healthy human individuals. Notes on the study in general: Donor clonotype sharing was expected to depend on sequencing depth.

The V gene's germline CDR1 is SGHRS and CDR2 YFSETQ. V lost 7 bases and J 0 bases, leaving 13 bases between the germline ends. The CDR3 totals 15 residues. Those who donated, Caucasian adults without exception, all lived in Nashville, Tennessee. Running of the assay took place at deep level. Only in-frame clones appear in the TCRdb table, and some are missing; sequencing was by immunoSEQ multiplex PCR. Here the sample spans about 700,000 clones, approximately 79% being singletons. Sequenced input: memory CD4+ T cells sorted from blood. Subset reported: CD45RA-negative fraction. The TCR originated in a woman aged 30 to 39 in good health. The genes are TRBV5-1 and TRBJ2-2, with a weak D call TRBD2 (6 bases). The CDR3, as DNA: TGCGCCAGCGGTACTAGCACATCGAACACCGGGGAGCTGTTTTTT. Amino acid sequence: CASGTSTSNTGELFF.